This entry lists 20 T cell receptor beta chains sequenced from one sample in a study of cytomegalovirus exposure and HLA in healthy donors. Both 60 Vbeta primers and 13 Jbeta primers went into the PCR. Assay used: immunoSEQ multiplex PCR; TCRdb lists only in-frame clones, some missing. Its listing shows 190,000 or so clones. The sequenced sample was PBMCs. The receptors shown here come from a boy younger than 18 in good health and CMV-seronegative.

Worth noting for this clone: The same CDR3 is also encoded by other DNA sequences in this sample. The chain recombines TRBV7-2 with TRBJ2-7; D gene ambiguous. The CDR3 runs to 12 residues. The V and J ends lost 5 bases and 2 bases respectively, with 7 bases between them. Germline V gives CDR1 SGHTA, CDR2 FQGNSA. The CDR3, as DNA: TGTGCCAGCAGCCCCGACACCTACGAGCAGTACTTC. It translates to CASSPDTYEQYF.

CDR3 DNA: TGTGCCAGCAGCCAAGCCCTTGGAGTAACCTATGGCTACACCTTC. This codes for CASSQALGVTYGYTF. The chain uses TRBV14 and TRBJ1-2; no reliable D call. This CDR3 is built from 15 residues. Germline lookup yields CDR1 SGHDN and CDR2 FVKESK. V shed 1 base and J shed 4 bases, with 13 bases lying between them.

V is TRBV30 and J is TRBJ2-2, with 10 bases identical to TRBD1. The CDR3 is 19 amino acids. The ends lost 1 base at V and 4 bases at J; junction bases unmatched: 15. Germline CDR1 is GTSNPN and CDR2 is SVGIG (reference sequence). The CDR3 nucleotides read TGTGCCTGGAGTGGGCACTCGGCCGGGACAGGGGAGATCACCGGGGAGCTGTTTTTT. Translation gives CAWSGHSAGTGEITGELFF.

In regard to this clone: At one end, the junction sequence differs from germline, possibly due to a read error. The gene calls are TRBV5-6 and TRBJ2-5; D gene unclear. Germline assignment: CDR1 SGHDT and CDR2 YYEEEE. This CDR3 spans 13 amino acids. Written as DNA, the CDR3 is TGTGCCAGCAGCTGGCGACACCACGAGACCCAGTACTTC. As protein: CASSWRHHETQYF. Combining the CDR3 with reference TRBV5-6 and TRBJ2-5 gives the whole variable domain DAGVTQSPTHLIKTRGQQVTLRCSPKSGHDTVSWYQQALGQGPQFIFQYYEEEERQRGNFPDRFSGHQFPNYSSELNVNALLLGDSALYLCASSWRHHETQYFGPGTRLLVL.

The chain recombines TRBV6-5 with TRBJ1-1; D remains ambiguous. V was trimmed by 6 bases and J by 4 bases, leaving 15 bases between them. Germline CDR1 and CDR2: MNHEY and SVGAGI. The CDR3 is 14 residues long. The CDR3 DNA is TGTGCCAGCAGCAGTCCCGGGCGGGGCACTGAAGCTTTCTTT. Its protein is CASSSPGRGTEAFF.

V is TRBV4-2 and J is TRBJ1-2, with 7 nucleotides matching TRBD1. This CDR3 spans 15 amino acids. CDR1 is LGHNA and CDR2 is YNFKEQ in the germline V gene. Trimming removed 4 bases from V and 4 bases from J; junction bases left unmatched: 9. The CDR3: CASSPPIQGRYGYTF. CDR3 coding DNA: TGTGCCAGCAGCCCCCCCATACAGGGGCGCTATGGCTACACCTTC.

The chain links TRBV4-1 to TRBJ2-4; 9 nucleotides agree with TRBD2. The CDR3 sequence is 18 residues long. The germline V gene has CDR1 MGHRA and CDR2 YSYEKL. V was pared by 1 base and J by 0 bases, with 7 bases of the junction left unmatched. The CDR3 DNA is TGCGCCAGCAGCCAAGGTCGAGCGGGGGGTCTAGCCAAAAACATTCAGTACTTC. Its protein is CASSQGRAGGLAKNIQYF.

The chain couples TRBV30 to TRBJ2-1; D is possibly TRBD2 (6 bases). The germline gives CDR1 GTSNPN, CDR2 SVGIG (reference sequence). V was trimmed by 3 bases and J by 0 bases, leaving 9 bases between them. The CDR3 is 14 residues long. The CDR3 nucleotides read TGTGCCTGGAGCCGGGGGAGCTCCTACAATGAGCAGTTCTTC. It encodes CAWSRGSSYNEQFF.

The chain recombines TRBV5-4 with TRBJ2-3; 7 nucleotides line up with TRBD2. Looked up from germline, CDR1 is SGHNT and CDR2 is YYREEE (reference sequence). The trim removed 3 bases at V and 6 bases at J, leaving 7 bases unmatched. The CDR3 covers 14 residues. CDR3 sequence reads: CASSSGLGMDTQYF. The DNA of the CDR3 is TGTGCCAGCAGCTCAGGACTAGGAATGGATACGCAGTATTTT.

The genes are TRBV19 and TRBJ2-7, with 10 bases aligning to TRBD1. This CDR3 region has 15 residues. Trimming took 6 bases from V and 6 from J; bases not matched to a gene: 11. Germline lookup yields CDR1 LNHDA and CDR2 SQIVND (reference sequence). CDR3: CASRLMGTGAAEQYF. As DNA, the CDR3 is TGTGCCAGTAGATTGATGGGGACAGGGGCGGCCGAGCAGTACTTC.

The CDR3 loop is CASSGGAGARRTDTQYF. CDR3 sequence (DNA): TGTGCCAGCAGCGGGGGCGCTGGGGCTAGGCGCACAGATACGCAGTATTTT. The chain recombines TRBV9 with TRBJ2-3, with TRBD1 as a possible D gene (5 bases). The CDR3 has 17 amino acids. Germline-derived CDR1 and CDR2 are SGDLS and YYNGEE. Trimming left V 3 bases short and J 1 base short, with 18 bases between.

The chain recombines TRBV5-4 with TRBJ2-5, with TRBD2 identical over 14 bases. The CDR3 sequence is 17 residues long. The V gene's germline CDR1 is SGHNT and CDR2 YYREEE (reference sequence). Trimming cost V 4 bases and J 1 base; bases outside gene matches: 6. CDR3 DNA: TGTGCCAGCAGCATACGACTAGCGGGGGGGATCCAAGAGACCCAGTACTTC. Translated: CASSIRLAGGIQETQYF.

V usage is TRBV19 and J usage is TRBJ1-5; TRBD1 agrees at 8 bases. Per the germline V gene, CDR1 is LNHDA and CDR2 is SQIVND (reference sequence). The trim removed 4 bases at V and 6 bases at J, leaving 11 bases unmatched. This CDR3 spans 16 amino acids. CDR3 sequence (DNA): TGTGCCAGTAGTACTGCGACAGGGGTTAGGAGTCAGCCCCAGCATTTT. It codes for CASSTATGVRSQPQHF.

The V gene is TRBV7-2, the J gene TRBJ2-2; no definite D call. V lost 5 bases and J 4 bases, leaving 14 bases between the germline ends. Germline V CDR1 and CDR2: SGHTA, FQGNSA. The CDR3 has 15 amino acids. The CDR3 is CASSPLGPSTGELFF. In DNA, the CDR3 is TGTGCCAGCAGCCCGTTGGGCCCGAGCACCGGGGAGCTGTTTTTT.

J is TRBJ2-6 and V is TRBV6-5; perhaps TRBD2 as D (5 bases). Germline CDR1 and CDR2: MNHEY and SVGAGI. The CDR3 runs 15 residues. V lost 8 bases and J lost 0, with 11 bases in between. The CDR3 reads CASLERASGANVLTF. CDR3 DNA: TGTGCCAGCCTGGAGAGGGCCTCTGGGGCCAACGTCCTGACTTTC.

The V and J genes are TRBV5-4 and TRBJ2-1; TRBD2 matches 9 bases. Germline CDR1 SGHNT, CDR2 YYREEE (reference sequence). J gave up 2 bases and V 0 bases, and 3 bases lay outside the gene matches. The CDR3 totals 16 residues. This chain's CDR3 is CASSLGGGGAYNEQFF. As DNA, the CDR3 is TGTGCCAGCAGCTTGGGTGGCGGGGGGGCCTACAATGAGCAGTTCTTC.

The chain uses TRBV2 and TRBJ1-1, with TRBD1 as a possible D gene (5 bases). Germline assignment: CDR1 SNHLY and CDR2 FYNNEI. Trimming shortened V by 0 bases and J by 4 bases, and 9 bases separated the two germline ends. This CDR3 region has 14 residues. The CDR3 region is CASSEAGGGTEAFF. The CDR3 DNA reads TGTGCCAGCAGTGAAGCGGGGGGGGGCACTGAAGCTTTCTTT.

V usage is TRBV6-1 and J usage is TRBJ1-1, with D tentatively TRBD1 (6 bases). There are 15 residues in the CDR3. Trimming left V 6 bases short and J 4 bases short, with 18 bases between. CDR1 and CDR2 (germline): MNHNS, SASEGT. This CDR3 is CASRGLKGGSTEAFF. DNA of the CDR3: TGTGCCAGCAGGGGGCTGAAGGGGGGGAGCACTGAAGCTTTCTTT.

This chain links TRBV29-1 with TRBJ1-4; D remains unclear. V gave up 5 bases and J gave up 5 bases, with 12 bases separating them. This CDR3 is 13 amino acids long. Germline-derived CDR1 and CDR2 are SQVTM and ANQGSEA. The CDR3: CSVTVGHNEKLFF. The DNA for the CDR3 is TGCAGCGTTACAGTCGGCCACAATGAAAAACTGTTTTTT.

The J gene is TRBJ2-7, the V gene TRBV2; D not certain. Germline V gives CDR1 SNHLY, CDR2 FYNNEI. V was clipped by 7 bases and J by 4 bases, with 8 bases between them. The CDR3 has 11 residues. The DNA of the CDR3 is TGTGCCAGCATGGCGGAATACGAGCAGTACTTC. It is translated as CASMAEYEQYF.